This T cell receptor beta chain originates from a study of cytotoxic CD8 clonotypes in ibrutinib-treated CLL. Study as a whole: Response sampling came at median around 12 months of treatment, ranging about 6 to 36 months.

Germline-derived CDR1 and CDR2 are MGHDK and SYGVNS. The CDR3 contains 15 residues. The V end was cut by 6 bases, the J end by 4 bases, with 18 bases between. Target depth was 1 in 200,000 to 1 in 1 million T cells, about 10x per clonotype. Profiled with immunoSEQ multiplex PCR; TCRdb holds only in-frame clones, not every one. The sample shows about 200,000 clones, roughly 65% of them seen only once. The TCR originated in a human donor with chronic lymphocytic leukemia. The V call is TRBV25-1, the J call TRBJ1-2, with a weak D call TRBD1 (5 bases). The input for sequencing was PBMCs, taken after 12 months of ibrutinib treatment. For the CDR3, the DNA is TGTGCCAGCAGCCCACGTGTCAGGGTTGGCTATGGCTACACCTTC. Translating it yields CASSPRVRVGYGYTF.